This T cell receptor (beta chain) appears in the sequencing data of a study of OX40 agonist ivuxolimab in advanced cancers. Study-level background: Every 2 weeks, patients got intravenous ivuxolimab at one of six dose levels (0.01-10 mg/kg). Study-wide points: Dosing at 0.1 to 3.0 mg/kg was accompanied by clonal expansion of CD4+ and CD8+ blood T cells by week 6. There were, on average, more expanded clones in CD8+ T cells than in CD4+.

Only a few counts were recorded for this clone. Its antigen is unknown. Per the germline V gene, CDR1 is SGHVS and CDR2 is FNYEAQ. V was clipped by 1 base and J by 5 bases; unmatched bases: 4. This CDR3 contains 15 residues. The protocol was immunoSEQ multiplex PCR, while the TCRdb copy is restricted to in-frame clones and leaves out a portion. The sample holds more than 100,000 clones; about 93% are singletons and the top ten take approximately 0.15%. The chain recombines TRBV7-6 with TRBJ2-1; TRBD1 aligns across 8 bases. The receptor comes from an adult with an advanced solid tumor such as melanoma, head and neck, liver or kidney cancer. The material was CD4+ or CD8+ T cells sorted from blood, obtained in a trial of the OX40 agonist ivuxolimab. The CDR3 sequence: CASSLGQGLNNEQFF. The CDR3 bases are TGTGCCAGCAGCTTAGGACAGGGGTTGAACAATGAGCAGTTCTTC.